This TCR beta chain was sequenced during a study of shared clonotypes between healthy human individuals. Deletions cut 5 bases from V and 1 base from J, with 15 bases between. There are 15 residues in the CDR3. Germline V CDR1 and CDR2: SGHRS, YFSETQ. Some clones are missing from TCRdb's copy, which holds only in-frame ones; the method was immunoSEQ multiplex PCR. Altogether hundreds of thousands of clones are present, 60% to 75% being singletons, with the ten largest covering about 1.8%. The sample comprised memory CD4+ T cells sorted from blood. Subset reported: CD45RA-negative fraction. The rearrangement joins TRBV5-1 to TRBJ2-5, with D unclear. This TCR was recovered from a woman aged 25 to 39 in good health. CDR3 region: CASSWFVGPQETQYF. CDR3 DNA: TGCGCCAGCAGTTGGTTTGTCGGGCCCCAAGAGACCCAGTACTTC.